This TCR beta chain was obtained from a study of vaccination and CD4 T cells after COVID-19. As for this clonotype: Its target is unknown.

The germline V and J ends were trimmed by 3 bases and 5 bases, with 15 bases remaining between them. Germline loops: CDR1 SGHRS, CDR2 YFSETQ. This CDR3 has 14 amino acids. TCRdb processed the PCR reads anew with MiXCR; each CDR3 protein has one entry. Here the sample spans some 29,000 distinct CDR3 sequences, 45% to 65% being singletons. Time point given: late sampling 161 to 241 days after vaccination in a few convalescent patients. Notes on the study in general: From a median of about 21 to 40, SARS-CoV-2-reactive clonotypes increased, though not significantly. The authors identified 304 of 307 vaccine-specific clones in convalescent patients as spike mono-reactive.

The clonotype originates from a human donor who had recovered from COVID-19. This chain links TRBV5-1 with TRBJ2-7, with D perhaps matching TRBD1 or TRBD2 (6 bases each). Here the sequenced sample was CD4+ T cells from blood, taken about 7 months after SARS-CoV-2 vaccination. Written as DNA, the CDR3 is TGCGCCAGCAGCTGGGGGGCCGGGACGAACGAGCAGTACTTC. It translates to CASSWGAGTNEQYF.